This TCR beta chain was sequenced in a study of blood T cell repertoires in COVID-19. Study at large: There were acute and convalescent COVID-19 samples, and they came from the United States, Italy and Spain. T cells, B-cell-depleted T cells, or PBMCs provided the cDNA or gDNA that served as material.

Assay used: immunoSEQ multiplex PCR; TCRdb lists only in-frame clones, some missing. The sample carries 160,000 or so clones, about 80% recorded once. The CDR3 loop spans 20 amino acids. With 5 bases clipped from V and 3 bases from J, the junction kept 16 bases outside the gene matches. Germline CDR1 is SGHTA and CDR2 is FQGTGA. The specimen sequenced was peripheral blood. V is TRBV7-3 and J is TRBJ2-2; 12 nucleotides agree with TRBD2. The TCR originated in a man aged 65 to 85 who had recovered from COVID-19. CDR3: CASSPTALAGGIRDTGELFF. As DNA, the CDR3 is TGTGCCAGCAGCCCCACGGCCCTAGCGGGAGGGATTAGGGACACCGGGGAGCTGTTTTTT.